This entry is about one TCR beta chain. The record originates from a study of shared clonotypes between healthy human individuals. CD45RO-negative, CCR7-positively selected cells formed the naive CD8 fraction, excluding terminally differentiated effector memory CD45RA+ cells. Healthy adults negative for HIV, lacking recent acute infections or vaccinations, served as donors. Profiling relied on immunoSEQ multiplex PCR, and the TCRdb table lists in-frame clones only, not all of them. The table lists approximately 840,000 clones, roughly 96% of them singletons. The CDR3 has 14 amino acids. Trimming removed 3 bases from V and 1 base from J, with 6 bases in between. The germline CDR1 and CDR2 sequences are SGHTA and FQGNSA.

The sample comprised naive CD8+ T cells sorted from blood. V is TRBV7-2 and J is TRBJ2-2; D ambiguous. The TCR was taken from a man aged 30-40 years in good health. Here the CDR3 reads CASSLAQNTGELFF. The CDR3 bases are TGTGCCAGCAGCTTGGCGCAGAACACCGGGGAGCTGTTTTTT. Combining the CDR3 with reference TRBV7-2 and TRBJ2-2 gives the whole variable domain GAGVSQSPSNKVTEKGKDVELRCDPISGHTALYWYRQSLGQGLEFLIYFQGNSAPDKSGLPSDRFSAERTGGSVSTLTIQRTQQEDSAVYLCASSLAQNTGELFFGEGSRLTVL.